A single sample is the source of the 31 T cell receptor beta chains below, sequenced in a study of spatial heterogeneity in lung cancer. Time point: sample taken at primary tumor resection. Whole RNA from tumor, nontumor lung or frozen PBMC was sequenced unsorted. TCRdb recomputed calls from the 5' RACE reads with MiXCR, one row per CDR3 protein. Among tens of thousands of distinct CDR3 sequences, approximately 7.5% were seen once, and the ten largest hold 25% to 35%. This specimen was PBMCs, taken at surgery. These TCRs come from a male donor with early-stage non-small cell lung cancer.

This clonotype has at least ten counts. This sequence joins TRBV6-5 and TRBJ2-7; 7 bases line up with TRBD1. CDR3 length: 15 amino acids. Germline CDR1 is MNHEY and CDR2 is SVGAGI. Trimming cost V 4 bases and J 0 bases; bases outside gene matches: 6. The CDR3 DNA reads as TGTGCCAGCAGTTCCCTAGGGACAGTCTCCTACGAGCAGTACTTC. The encoded protein is CASSSLGTVSYEQYF.

The rearrangement joins TRBV19 to TRBJ1-2; 7 bases agree with TRBD1. The CDR3 is 16 amino acids. V shed 5 bases, J shed 6 bases, and the junction held 15 bases outside the gene matches. Germline V gene sequence: CDR1 LNHDA, CDR2 SQIVND (reference sequence). The CDR3 sequence: CASSAGTVYHSNGYTF. The CDR3 DNA is TGTGCCAGTAGTGCCGGGACAGTCTACCATAGCAATGGCTACACCTTC.

At least ten counts were recorded for this clonotype. The chain combines TRBV4-2 with TRBJ1-2; D is possibly TRBD1 (6 bases). This CDR3 is built from 14 residues. Germline CDR1 LGHNA, CDR2 YNFKEQ. V lost 0 bases and J 8 bases, leaving 13 bases between the germline ends. The DNA of the CDR3 is TGTGCCAGCAGCCAAGATCGGGGGCCAAGAGGCTACACCTTC. This encodes CASSQDRGPRGYTF.

This clonotype was seen many times. The chain carries TRBV2 and TRBJ1-1; D is unresolved. The CDR3 runs to 14 residues. Per germline, CDR1 SNHLY and CDR2 FYNNEI. The germline V and J ends were trimmed by 7 bases and 0 bases, with 12 bases remaining between them. CDR3 sequence reads: CASTKIRLNTEAFF. The CDR3 nucleotides read TGTGCCAGCACCAAAATTAGACTGAACACTGAAGCTTTCTTT.

This clonotype was observed many times. This chain links TRBV6-2 or TRBV6-3 with TRBJ2-5, with TRBD1 matching over 7 bases. In germline, CDR1 is MNHEY, CDR2 SVGEGT. CDR3 length: 15 amino acids. V was clipped by 3 bases and J by 3 bases; unmatched bases: 7. The CDR3 spells CASSYQGDIEETQYF. The CDR3 bases are TGTGCCAGCAGTTATCAGGGGGACATTGAAGAGACCCAGTACTTC.

This clonotype was picked up many times. This chain connects TRBV11-1 to TRBJ1-1; D uncertain. Germline CDR1 reads SGHAT; CDR2 reads FQDESV (reference sequence). CDR3 length: 12 amino acids. The V end was cut by 0 bases, the J end by 7 bases, with 6 bases between. The CDR3 DNA sequence: TGTGCCAGCAGCTTAGCGCTCAGTGAAGCTTTCTTT. Its translation is CASSLALSEAFF.

This clonotype has a handful of counts. V gene TRBV19 combines with J gene TRBJ2-7; D not certain. V lost 3 bases and J 1 base, leaving 13 bases between the germline ends. The length of the CDR3 is 15 residues. Germline CDR1 LNHDA, CDR2 SQIVND (reference sequence). The CDR3 coding sequence is TGTGCCAGTAGTATGAACGTACTCCTATCCTACGAGCAGTACTTC. Amino acids: CASSMNVLLSYEQYF. Together with reference TRBV19 and TRBJ2-7, the CDR3 gives the full variable domain: DGGITQSPKYLFRKEGQNVTLSCEQNLNHDAMYWYRQDPGQGLRLIYYSQIVNDFQKGDIAEGYSVSREKKESFPLTVTSAQKNPTAFYLCASSMNVLLSYEQYFGPGTRLTVT.

This clonotype has only a few counts. The chain is built from TRBV7-2 and TRBJ1-5; D not resolved. This CDR3 has 12 amino acids. With 4 bases removed from V and 6 bases from J, the gap between germline ends came to 7 bases. Germline CDR1 is SGHTA and CDR2 is FQGNSA. Here the CDR3 reads CASSYLGQPQHF. The CDR3 DNA is TGTGCCAGCAGCTACCTCGGTCAGCCCCAGCATTTT.

With respect to this clonotype: Being one base from a much bigger clone, this may be a read error. The chain recombines TRBV12-3 or TRBV12-4 with TRBJ1-1; the D is unclear. The length of the CDR3 is 13 residues. Trimming shortened V by 7 bases and J by 5 bases, and 14 bases separated the two germline ends. CDR3 coding DNA: TGTGCCAGCAATCTCGAGGGAACGACTGAAGCTTTCTTT. This codes for CASNLEGTTEAFF.

This clonotype was observed a few times. The rearrangement uses TRBV18 and TRBJ2-7; 10 nucleotides line up with TRBD2. CDR3 size: 18 residues. CDR1 is KGHSH, CDR2 LQKENI, per germline. V was pared by 1 base and J by 2 bases, with 11 bases of the junction left unmatched. In DNA, the CDR3 is TGTGCCAGCTCACCACGTACTAGCGGGGACTCTTTTGCCTACGAGCAGTACTTC. Protein sequence: CASSPRTSGDSFAYEQYF.

There are a few counts of this clonotype. The rearrangement joins TRBV9 to TRBJ1-1; D may be TRBD1 (6 bases). Germline loops: CDR1 SGDLS, CDR2 YYNGEE. CDR3 size: 15 residues. The V gene lost 0 bases and the J gene lost 0 bases, with 9 bases spanning the gap. The DNA for the CDR3 is TGTGCCAGCAGCGTAGTCACAGGGATGAACACTGAAGCTTTCTTT. The encoded protein is CASSVVTGMNTEAFF.

The chain recombines TRBV5-1 with TRBJ1-2; D is uncertain. The CDR3 is 15 amino acids. Germline CDR1 and CDR2: SGHRS and YFSETQ. V lost 4 bases and J 8 bases, leaving 21 bases between the germline ends. The CDR3 sequence: CASSRTGESRKGYTF. CDR3 sequence (DNA): TGCGCCAGCAGCCGGACGGGAGAAAGTCGGAAGGGCTACACCTTC.

A few counts support this clonotype. V is TRBV12-3 or TRBV12-4 and J is TRBJ2-3; 10 nucleotides agree with TRBD2. J was trimmed by 3 bases and V by 6 bases; bases with no gene match: 6. This CDR3 is built from 15 residues. CDR3 residues: CASSERGGLTDTQYF. The DNA of the CDR3 is TGTGCCAGCAGCGAGCGGGGGGGCTTAACAGATACGCAGTATTTT.

The chain employs TRBV7-9 and TRBJ1-5; TRBD1 is a possible D gene (5 bases). The CDR3 has 14 amino acids. Germline-derived CDR1 and CDR2 are SEHNR and FQNEAQ (reference sequence). V lost 1 base to trimming and J lost 9 bases, with 13 bases between them. The CDR3 region is CASSLGGGLGPQHF. The CDR3 region has the DNA TGTGCCAGCAGCTTAGGGGGCGGTCTGGGGCCCCAGCATTTT.

This clonotype appeared many times. The rearrangement links TRBV12-3 or TRBV12-4 to TRBJ1-2; TRBD1 might be the D (6 bases). V was pared by 3 bases and J by 6 bases, with 14 bases between. The CDR3 totals 14 residues. This chain's CDR3 is CASSFDTGIDGYTF. DNA of the CDR3: TGTGCCAGCAGTTTTGATACAGGGATCGATGGCTACACCTTC.

This clonotype has a count of ten or more. This sequence joins TRBV12-3 or TRBV12-4 and TRBJ1-2, with D perhaps TRBD1 (5 bases). The CDR3 loop spans 13 amino acids. Trimming pared 5 bases from V and 6 bases from J, leaving 13 bases between. The CDR3 spells CASSAGTSHGYTF. The CDR3 bases are TGTGCCAGCAGTGCAGGGACCAGCCATGGCTACACCTTC.

Ten or more counts support this clonotype. The chain carries TRBV10-3 and TRBJ2-1; 9 nucleotides align to TRBD2. This CDR3 contains 15 residues. CDR1 and CDR2 from the germline V gene are ENHRY and SYGVKD. Trimming at V came to 4 bases and at J to 5 bases, leaving 6 bases not matched to a gene. The CDR3 loop is CAISVGQREDNEQFF. The CDR3, as DNA: TGTGCCATCAGTGTGGGCCAGCGGGAGGACAATGAGCAGTTCTTC.

Many counts were recorded for this clonotype. This sequence joins TRBV4-3 and TRBJ2-7, with a tentative D call TRBD2 (5 bases). This CDR3 comprises 16 residues. The germline V and J ends were trimmed by 0 bases and 2 bases, with 14 bases remaining between them. Germline CDR1 reads LGHNA; CDR2 reads YSLEER. The CDR3 DNA reads TGCGCCAGCAGCCAAGATCGGACGGGGTCCACCTACGAGCAGTACTTC. Residues: CASSQDRTGSTYEQYF.

This clonotype was counted ten times or more. The J gene is TRBJ2-1, the V gene TRBV11-3; TRBD1 or TRBD2 may be the D gene (5 bases each). Trimming shortened V by 5 bases and J by 5 bases, and 22 bases separated the two germline ends. CDR3 length: 17 amino acids. The germline V gene has CDR1 SGHNT and CDR2 YENEEA. The CDR3 reads CASSPRMGPRGNNEQFF. DNA of the CDR3: TGTGCCAGCAGCCCCAGAATGGGGCCGAGGGGTAACAATGAGCAGTTCTTC.

This clonotype was found many times. This chain connects TRBV6-1 to TRBJ2-3; TRBD2 matches at 7 bases. With V trimmed by 4 bases and J by 1 base, 2 bases remained unmatched. Germline CDR1 reads MNHNS; CDR2 reads SASEGT. CDR3 length: 14 amino acids. The CDR3: CASSGSGRTDTQYF. CDR3 DNA: TGTGCCAGCAGTGGTAGCGGGCGCACAGATACGCAGTATTTT.

This clonotype was detected ten times or more. This chain links TRBV7-2 with TRBJ2-1; 13 positions agree with TRBD2. CDR1 is SGHTA and CDR2 is FQGNSA in the germline V gene. J was trimmed by 5 bases and V by 4 bases; bases with no gene match: 5. CDR3 length: 16 amino acids. In DNA form, the CDR3 reads TGTGCCAGCAGCTCCAGGGGGACTAGCGGGAACAATGAGCAGTTCTTC. It yields the protein CASSSRGTSGNNEQFF.

This clonotype has a count of ten or more. The CDR3 protein is CATSPTGGTGYTF. The CDR3 DNA reads as TGTGCCACCAGTCCCACAGGGGGCACTGGCTACACCTTC. The V call is TRBV24-1, the J call TRBJ1-2; TRBD1 matches at 9 bases. The J segment lost 7 bases and the V segment lost 6 bases, leaving 5 bases of the junction unmatched. Germline V CDR1 and CDR2: KGHDR, SFDVKD. There are 13 residues in the CDR3.

CDR3 nucleotides: TGTGCCAGCAGCGGGGGACAGGGATACAATGAGCAGTTCTTC. It encodes CASSGGQGYNEQFF. The chain couples TRBV12-3 or TRBV12-4 to TRBJ2-1; TRBD1 aligns across 9 bases. V was pared by 6 bases and J by 4 bases, with 4 bases of the junction left unmatched. The CDR3 spans 14 residues.

Ten or more counts support this clonotype. This chain links TRBV7-8 with TRBJ2-4; D remains unclear. Germline loops: CDR1 SGHVS, CDR2 FQNEAQ. The V end lost 2 bases, the J end lost 0 bases, and 17 bases lay between the germline ends. CDR3 length: 18 amino acids. CDR3 protein: CASSLPSTMALAKNIQYF. CDR3 nucleotides: TGTGCCAGCAGCTTACCCTCGACCATGGCCTTAGCCAAAAACATTCAGTACTTC.

This clonotype was observed a few times. V usage is TRBV16 and J usage is TRBJ1-5; 10 nucleotides match TRBD1. The CDR3 loop spans 14 amino acids. Trimming cost V 4 bases and J 5 bases; bases outside gene matches: 2. Germline CDR1 and CDR2: KGHSY and FQNENV. CDR3 DNA: TGTGCCAGCAGCCCGGGACAGGGGCATCAGCCCCAGCATTTT. Amino acid sequence: CASSPGQGHQPQHF.

Only a few counts were recorded for this clonotype. The chain employs TRBV12-3 or TRBV12-4 and TRBJ1-2, with D maybe TRBD1 (6 bases). The CDR3 covers 14 residues. Deletions cut 2 bases from V and 5 bases from J, with 12 bases between. The CDR3 DNA is TGTGCCAGCAGTTTAACACAGGGAGTTTATGGCTACACCTTC. This encodes CASSLTQGVYGYTF.

There are many counts of this clonotype. This chain joins TRBV16 and TRBJ2-3, with TRBD2 matching over 7 bases. This CDR3 region has 16 residues. Germline lookup yields CDR1 KGHSY and CDR2 FQNENV. With 0 bases clipped from V and 2 bases from J, the junction kept 5 bases outside the gene matches. DNA of the CDR3: TGTGCCAGCAGCCAATCGCTAGCGGCAGTCACAGATACGCAGTATTTT. Translated: CASSQSLAAVTDTQYF.

The V call is TRBV12-3 or TRBV12-4, the J call TRBJ2-2; TRBD2 matches 10 bases. With 2 bases clipped from V and 6 bases from J, the junction kept 6 bases outside the gene matches. The CDR3 loop spans 16 amino acids. CDR3 residues: CASSLSLAGEAGELFF. As DNA, the CDR3 is TGTGCCAGCAGTTTATCGCTAGCGGGAGAGGCCGGGGAGCTGTTTTTT.

V and J are TRBV7-2 and TRBJ1-5; TRBD1 matches 7 bases. This CDR3 has 15 amino acids. Germline CDR1 is SGHTA and CDR2 is FQGNSA. Trimming removed 1 base from V and 3 bases from J; junction bases left unmatched: 3. The CDR3 is CASSLVGQANQPQHF. In nucleotides, the CDR3 is TGTGCCAGCAGCTTAGTCGGACAGGCCAATCAGCCCCAGCATTTT.

For this clonotype: An end of the junction does not agree with germline; a read error may underlie this. The chain links TRBV7-7 to TRBJ2-7; TRBD1 might be the D (6 bases). The CDR3 extends over 15 amino acids. Germline values: CDR1 SSHAT, CDR2 FNYEAQ (reference sequence). CDR3 DNA: TGTGCTAGCAGCTTAGGCACAGGGACCGACTGGGAGCAGTACTTC. Protein sequence: CASSLGTGTDWEQYF.

The genes are TRBV6-2 or TRBV6-3 and TRBJ1-5; TRBD1 matches 10 bases. Germline trimming cut 2 bases from V and 3 bases from J; bases unmatched to any gene: 7. There are 17 residues in the CDR3. CDR1 MNHEY and CDR2 SVGEGT come from the germline V gene. The CDR3 is CASSYPDRGSVNQPQHF. CDR3 DNA: TGTGCCAGCAGTTACCCGGACAGGGGGTCTGTCAATCAGCCCCAGCATTTT.